These 9 T cell receptor beta chains came from one sample sequenced in a study of T cells in Graves' hyperthyroidism and ophthalmopathy. Researchers amplified the TCR beta CDR3 regions from RNA transcripts. First-round RT-PCR with HTBI primers amplified the TCR CDR3 region. Using its own MiXCR run on the multiplex PCR reads, TCRdb lists one record per CDR3 protein. This sample carries about 610,000 distinct CDR3 sequences, roughly 14% of them seen once, and the ten largest clones take 3.5% to 4.5%. Input material: blood. The receptors were gathered from a woman aged 35 to 49 with Graves' ophthalmopathy.

Comment on this clonotype: A clone one base away is much larger, so this may be a read error. The V and J genes are TRBV29-1 and TRBJ2-7; 9 bases align to TRBD2. Germline CDR1 reads SQVTM; CDR2 reads ANQGSEA. This CDR3 spans 12 amino acids. The CDR3 nucleotides are TGCAGCGCTGAAACTAGCGGGCACGAGCAGTACTTC. Its translation: CSAETSGHEQYF.

This clonotype was counted at least ten times. V gene TRBV19 combines with J gene TRBJ1-1; D remains ambiguous. The CDR3 spans 14 residues. The V gene's germline CDR1 is LNHDA and CDR2 SQIVND (reference sequence). The V end lost 3 bases, the J end lost 5 bases, and 13 bases lay between the germline ends. In DNA, the CDR3 is TGTGCCAGTAGTATGGACGTAGGAGGGACTGAAGCTTTCTTT. Translating gives CASSMDVGGTEAFF.

This clonotype has ten or more counts. This chain connects TRBV20-1 to TRBJ1-2; 11 positions match TRBD1. V gave up 6 bases and J gave up 10 bases; unmatched junction bases: 13. This CDR3 is built from 14 residues. Germline V gives CDR1 DFQATT, CDR2 SNEGSKA (reference sequence). For the CDR3, the DNA is TGCAGTGCGCGGGCCAAGGAGGGACAGGGGGACTACACCTTC. Amino acids: CSARAKEGQGDYTF.

This clonotype was seen many times. The CDR3 spells CASSQLARTEAFF. The DNA for the CDR3 is TGTGCCAGCAGTCAATTGGCGCGGACTGAAGCTTTCTTT. The chain couples TRBV6-1 to TRBJ1-1; the D is unclear. Trimming left V 5 bases short and J 5 bases short, with 12 bases between. The CDR3 is 13 residues long. Germline V gene lookup returns CDR1 MNHNS and CDR2 SASEGT.

This clonotype was counted at least ten times. This chain joins TRBV7-9 and TRBJ2-5; the D is unclear. Per the germline V gene, CDR1 is SEHNR and CDR2 is FQNEAQ (reference sequence). V was pared by 1 base and J by 7 bases, with 13 bases between. The CDR3 sequence is 14 residues long. Written as DNA, the CDR3 is TGTGCCAGCAGCTTAGAGCGCCTGCCTTGGACCCAGTACTTC. Translating it yields CASSLERLPWTQYF.

The table lists this clonotype with many counts. J is TRBJ2-7 and V is TRBV2, with D tentatively TRBD2 (5 bases). The CDR3 sequence is 15 residues long. V gave up 2 bases and J gave up 1 base, with 12 bases separating them. The V gene's germline CDR1 is SNHLY and CDR2 FYNNEI. The CDR3 region has the DNA TGTGCCAGCAGTGAAAGTGTGGGAGTGTCCTACGAGCAGTACTTC. This translates into CASSESVGVSYEQYF.

The CDR3 is CASTSREGGSYEQYF. Here the CDR3 DNA reads TGTGCCAGCACCTCTAGAGAAGGGGGCTCCTACGAGCAGTACTTC. The gene calls are TRBV6-1 and TRBJ2-7; perhaps TRBD1 as D (6 bases). CDR3 length: 15 amino acids. The V gene lost 7 bases and the J gene lost 0 bases, with 16 bases spanning the gap. Per germline, CDR1 MNHNS and CDR2 SASEGT.

This clonotype was observed at least ten times. The V call is TRBV7-6, the J call TRBJ2-5, with D possibly being TRBD1 (6 bases). The V and J ends lost 3 bases and 5 bases respectively, with 13 bases between them. CDR3 length equals 14 residues. Per the germline V gene, CDR1 is SGHVS and CDR2 is FNYEAQ. As DNA, the CDR3 is TGTGCCAGCAGCTTGCAGGGGTGGGGCGAGACCCAGTACTTC. Its translation: CASSLQGWGETQYF. The whole variable domain, remainder taken from reference TRBV7-6 and TRBJ2-5, is GAGVSQSPRYKVTKRGQDVALRCDPISGHVSLYWYRQALGQGPEFLTYFNYEAQQDKSGLPNDRFSAERPEGSISTLTIQRTEQRDSAMYRCASSLQGWGETQYFGPGTRLLVL.

The V call is TRBV27, the J call TRBJ1-2, with unresolved D. Germline CDR1 is MNHEY and CDR2 is SMNVEV (reference sequence). This CDR3 is 14 amino acids long. Trimming cost V 3 bases and J 1 base, with 9 bases left between them. The CDR3 DNA reads TGTGCCAGCAGTTTCGGGAGAAATAACTATGGCTACACCTTC. Translated, it gives CASSFGRNNYGYTF.